This passage covers 24 T cell receptor beta chains from one sample sequenced in a study of cytomegalovirus exposure and HLA in healthy donors. It was with 60 Vbeta and 13 Jbeta primers that the PCR ran. Profiling relied on immunoSEQ multiplex PCR, and the TCRdb table lists in-frame clones only, not all of them. The sample consists of some 200,000 clones, about two thirds of them appearing once. The material sequenced was PBMCs. The receptor set was obtained from a man aged 35-49 years in good health and CMV-seropositive.

V usage is TRBV7-6 and J usage is TRBJ1-2; 7 bases are shared with TRBD1. The CDR3 totals 13 residues. Germline loops: CDR1 SGHVS, CDR2 FNYEAQ. The V segment lost 5 bases and the J segment 9 bases; nucleotides outside the gene matches: 9. CDR3 sequence (DNA): TGTGCCAGCAGCGAGAGGGACAGACTTCGCTACACCTTC. Protein: CASSERDRLRYTF.

The chain employs TRBV9 and TRBJ2-3, with 7 bases matching TRBD2. Trimming at V came to 8 bases and at J to 2 bases, leaving 11 bases not matched to a gene. The V gene's germline CDR1 is SGDLS and CDR2 YYNGEE. CDR3 length equals 15 residues. CDR3 nucleotide sequence: TGTGCCAGGAGAAATACAGCGGGACCCACAGATACGCAGTATTTT. Amino acid sequence: CARRNTAGPTDTQYF. Drawing the rest from reference TRBV9 and TRBJ2-3, the complete variable domain is DSGVTQTPKHLITATGQRVTLRCSPRSGDLSVYWYQQSLDQGLQFLIQYYNGEERAKGNILERFSAQQFPDLHSELNLSSLELGDSALYFCARRNTAGPTDTQYFGPGTRLTVL.

The chain links TRBV6-5 to TRBJ2-5; 7 bases are a match to TRBD2. V dropped 6 bases and J dropped 5; count of bases not matched to a gene: 6. Germline CDR1 reads MNHEY; CDR2 reads SVGAGI. The CDR3 sequence is 13 residues long. The CDR3 region has the DNA TGTGCCAGCAGGGGGGTCGGGGGGGAGACCCAGTACTTC. This gives the protein CASRGVGGETQYF.

The chain has TRBV28 and TRBJ2-3; TRBD2 is a possible D gene (5 bases). The ends were cut back, 4 bases at V and 6 bases at J, with 23 bases in the middle. CDR3 length: 17 residues. The germline CDR1 and CDR2 sequences are MDHEN and SYDVKM. The CDR3 region is CASSSTRRTGFSDTQYF. The DNA for the CDR3 is TGTGCCAGCAGTTCGACAAGGAGGACGGGGTTTTCGGATACGCAGTATTTT.

The sample holds a few counts of this clone. The chain is built from TRBV5-1 and TRBJ1-6; 11 bases line up with TRBD1. This CDR3 is built from 16 residues. Germline values: CDR1 SGHRS, CDR2 YFSETQ. V lost 4 bases and J lost 6; bases outside the gene matches: 6. The CDR3 loop is CASSPGDRGFNSPLHF. In nucleotides, the CDR3 is TGCGCCAGCAGCCCAGGGGACAGGGGGTTTAATTCACCCCTCCACTTT.

This chain connects TRBV7-2 to TRBJ1-2; the D is unclear. V was cut by 5 bases and J by 4 bases, with 14 bases left in between. Looked up from germline, CDR1 is SGHTA and CDR2 is FQGNSA. There are 14 residues in the CDR3. The DNA for the CDR3 is TGTGCCAGCAGCCAAGCGCAAGGCCTCTATGGCTACACCTTC. It specifies CASSQAQGLYGYTF.

This clone appeared a few times. The CDR3 reads CASSLELPRGTGELFF. Written as DNA, the CDR3 is TGTGCCAGCAGCTTGGAGCTCCCCAGAGGCACCGGGGAGCTGTTTTTT. V gene TRBV5-5 combines with J gene TRBJ2-2; D remains ambiguous. CDR3 length equals 16 residues. Germline V gene data show CDR1 as SGHKS and CDR2 as YYEKEE (reference sequence). V was pared by 0 bases and J by 4 bases, with 13 bases between.

The chain carries TRBV19 and TRBJ1-2; no clear D gene. Trimming pared 10 bases from V and 10 bases from J, leaving 28 bases between. The CDR3 contains 15 residues. Germline CDR1 and CDR2: LNHDA and SQIVND (reference sequence). This CDR3 is CATTRGVRRSLDYTF. CDR3 coding DNA: TGTGCCACCACGCGTGGGGTTCGGAGGTCTCTTGACTACACCTTC.

The chain combines TRBV27 with TRBJ2-2; weak D call: TRBD2 (6 bases). Trimming removed 4 bases from V and 4 bases from J, with 25 bases in between. This CDR3 spans 19 amino acids. CDR1 is MNHEY and CDR2 is SMNVEV in the germline V gene (reference sequence). The CDR3 region has the DNA TGTGCCAGCAGTTCTCCGGGACTGCGAACAGGAATCCGCACCGGGGAGCTGTTTTTT. This sequence encodes CASSSPGLRTGIRTGELFF.

The chain employs TRBV19 and TRBJ1-1, with 11 positions matching TRBD1. The CDR3 extends over 16 amino acids. Losses at the gene ends were 4 bases for V and 4 bases for J; bases not matched to a gene: 8. The germline CDR1 and CDR2 sequences are LNHDA and SQIVND (reference sequence). The CDR3 spells CASSTIPGTGGTEAFF. The CDR3 DNA is TGTGCCAGTAGTACTATCCCCGGGACAGGGGGCACTGAAGCTTTCTTT.

The J gene is TRBJ2-2, the V gene TRBV5-6; 8 bases are a match to TRBD1. Trimming cost V 2 bases and J 4 bases; bases outside gene matches: 1. CDR3 length: 14 residues. Germline CDR1 SGHDT, CDR2 YYEEEE. In DNA, the CDR3 is TGTGCCAGCAGCTTAACAGGGGGCACCGGGGAGCTGTTTTTT. It encodes CASSLTGGTGELFF. Full variable domain (outside the CDR3, taken from reference TRBV5-6 and TRBJ2-2): DAGVTQSPTHLIKTRGQQVTLRCSPKSGHDTVSWYQQALGQGPQFIFQYYEEEERQRGNFPDRFSGHQFPNYSSELNVNALLLGDSALYLCASSLTGGTGELFFGEGSRLTVL.

This chain connects TRBV5-1 to TRBJ1-2, with TRBD1 as a possible D gene (5 bases). The CDR3 is 14 amino acids. CDR1 SGHRS and CDR2 YFSETQ come from the germline V gene. Trimming took 4 bases from V and 1 from J, leaving 11 bases between them. CDR3 nucleotide sequence: TGCGCCAGCAGCCTGGACACATTTAACTATGGCTACACCTTC. This sequence encodes CASSLDTFNYGYTF.

This clone was found a few times. V is TRBV5-1 and J is TRBJ2-3; maybe TRBD2 (6 bases). The CDR3 runs 15 residues. V lost 4 bases to trimming and J lost 5 bases, with 17 bases between them. In germline, CDR1 is SGHRS, CDR2 YFSETQ. DNA of the CDR3: TGCGCCAGCAGCCCGGGGACTCCTAGGGGAGATACGCAGTATTTT. As protein: CASSPGTPRGDTQYF.

Worth noting for this clone: At the DNA level, this CDR3 is encoded by other sequences in the same sample as well. This chain joins TRBV9 and TRBJ2-5; no firm D call. The CDR3 spans 13 residues. Trimming took 0 bases from V and 3 from J, leaving 6 bases between them. CDR1 and CDR2 (germline): SGDLS, YYNGEE. This chain's CDR3 is CASSVAGEETQYF. The CDR3 bases are TGTGCCAGCAGCGTAGCGGGTGAAGAGACCCAGTACTTC.

This chain links TRBV27 with TRBJ1-4, with a possible D match to TRBD1 (5 bases). The V gene's germline CDR1 is MNHEY and CDR2 SMNVEV (reference sequence). The CDR3 loop spans 15 amino acids. V shed 2 bases and J shed 7 bases, with 14 bases lying between them. The CDR3 is CASSLGGGLGEKLFF. CDR3 nucleotide sequence: TGTGCCAGCAGTTTAGGGGGGGGACTTGGTGAAAAACTGTTTTTT.

The chain uses TRBV7-6 and TRBJ2-7; no definite D call. Germline V gene data show CDR1 as SGHVS and CDR2 as FNYEAQ. Trimming removed 1 base at V and 4 bases at J, with 11 bases between. The CDR3 runs to 14 residues. The chain's CDR3 is CASSLDTAAYEQYF. The CDR3 nucleotides read TGTGCCAGCAGCTTAGACACGGCAGCGTACGAGCAGTACTTC.

This chain joins TRBV4-1 and TRBJ1-5; tentatively, D is TRBD1 (5 bases). The V end lost 2 bases, the J end lost 0 bases, and 8 bases lay between the germline ends. CDR1 and CDR2 (germline): MGHRA, YSYEKL. This CDR3 contains 15 residues. Written as DNA, the CDR3 is TGCGCCAGCAGCCAATTGGGGCTTAGCAATCAGCCCCAGCATTTT. Translated, it gives CASSQLGLSNQPQHF.

The genes are TRBV6-5 and TRBJ2-7; 11 nucleotides agree with TRBD1. Germline CDR1 is MNHEY and CDR2 is SVGAGI. This CDR3 spans 14 amino acids. The J segment lost 7 bases and the V segment lost 4 bases, leaving 6 bases of the junction unmatched. The CDR3 bases are TGTGCCAGCAGTTTGGACAGGGGGCTGAGAGAGCAGTACTTC. Its protein is CASSLDRGLREQYF.

The chain is built from TRBV2 and TRBJ1-1; 8 bases line up with TRBD1. From germline, CDR1 is SNHLY and CDR2 FYNNEI. The CDR3 is made up of 17 amino acids. V gave up 7 bases and J gave up 0 bases; unmatched junction bases: 13. The CDR3 loop reads CASMPGQGADMNTEAFF. The CDR3 DNA is TGTGCCAGCATGCCCGGTCAGGGGGCGGACATGAACACTGAAGCTTTCTTT.

The chain employs TRBV6-1 and TRBJ2-7; TRBD2 is a possible D gene (5 bases). The CDR3 is 14 amino acids. Trimming took off 5 bases at V and 2 bases at J, with 13 bases between the two ends. CDR1 and CDR2 from the germline V gene are MNHNS and SASEGT. The CDR3 DNA is TGTGCCAGCAGTTCCCCCGGGGTTACCTACGAGCAGTACTTC. Its translation is CASSSPGVTYEQYF.

This chain uses TRBV18 with TRBJ1-2; TRBD1 aligns across 8 bases. The ends lost 3 bases at V and 8 bases at J; junction bases unmatched: 11. The CDR3 extends over 15 amino acids. Germline lookup yields CDR1 KGHSH and CDR2 LQKENI. CDR3 region: CASSPQTGGMEGYTF. The CDR3 DNA is TGTGCCAGCTCACCTCAAACAGGGGGTATGGAGGGCTACACCTTC.

The gene calls are TRBV5-4 and TRBJ2-3; D is ambiguous. From germline, CDR1 is SGHNT and CDR2 YYREEE (reference sequence). The CDR3 consists of 15 residues. Trimming pared 0 bases from V and 0 bases from J, leaving 8 bases between. In nucleotides, the CDR3 is TGTGCCAGCAGCTTGGAAGCGCCAAGCACAGATACGCAGTATTTT. Protein: CASSLEAPSTDTQYF.

This clone was detected only once. The gene calls are TRBV6-5 and TRBJ2-7; 7 nucleotides line up with TRBD1. TRBJ2-5 matches the DNA end more closely, so the J call is doubtful. Germline V gives CDR1 MNHEY, CDR2 SVGAGI. The CDR3 contains 15 residues. Here the CDR3 DNA reads TGTGCCAGCAGTTACAAGGGGGCGCCGTGGGAGACCCAGTACTTC. Translating it yields CASSYKGAPWETQYF.

V usage is TRBV5-1 and J usage is TRBJ2-5; D ambiguous. The CDR3 is made up of 14 amino acids. Germline CDR1 SGHRS, CDR2 YFSETQ. Trimming shortened V by 0 bases and J by 5 bases, and 11 bases separated the two germline ends. The CDR3 nucleotides read TGCGCCAGCAGCTTGGAATCACCACAGGAGACCCAGTACTTC. Its translation: CASSLESPQETQYF.